This T cell receptor beta chain appears in the sequencing data of a study of PD-1 blockade in classical Hodgkin lymphoma. The assay was immunoSEQ multiplex PCR, and TCRdb's table has in-frame clones only and misses some. The sample carries over 70,000 clones, 75% to 90% recorded once. Every patient had relapsed following autologous stem cell transplantation, and cohorts differed in brentuximab vedotin exposure. Complete response, partial response or progressive disease were the best responses. Germline V gene data show CDR1 as MNHEY and CDR2 as SVGAGI. This CDR3 comprises 15 residues. The junction had 6 bases not matched to a gene; V was cut back by 2 bases and J by 4 bases.

This clonotype originated in a human donor with classical Hodgkin lymphoma. The J gene is TRBJ1-2, the V gene TRBV6-5; 8 bases fit TRBD1. Sequenced material: peripheral blood mononuclear cells (PBMCs), taken at baseline. The CDR3 protein is CASSYRDRSTYGYTF. CDR3 nucleotide sequence: TGTGCCAGCAGTTACAGGGACAGGAGCACCTATGGCTACACCTTC.